The clone carrying this TCR beta chain was observed a handful of times. The data were taken from a study of blood T cell repertoires in COVID-19. Background on the study: Material from acute and convalescent COVID-19 was sourced from the United States, Italy and Spain.

Assay used: immunoSEQ multiplex PCR; TCRdb lists only in-frame clones, some missing. This sample yields approximately 290,000 clones, of which approximately 85% are seen a single time; 0.75% to 0.95% belongs to the top ten. V dropped 2 bases and J dropped 3 bases, with 10 bases sitting between them. The CDR3 has 13 residues. Germline lookup yields CDR1 SQVTM and CDR2 ANQGSEA. The receptor was derived from a human donor with COVID-19, enrolled during active disease. The donor label of this sample is uncertain. The sample was peripheral blood. This chain links TRBV29-1 with TRBJ1-1; D is possibly TRBD1 (5 bases). Here the CDR3 reads CSVEWGRDTEAFF. The CDR3, as DNA: TGCAGCGTTGAATGGGGGAGGGACACTGAAGCTTTCTTT.